These 19 T cell receptor beta chains were all obtained from the same sample, sequenced in a study of T cell repertoires in cytomegalovirus infection. TCRdb analysed the reads with MiXCR anew, one entry per CDR3 protein. The sample has about 450,000 distinct CDR3 sequences, approximately 31% seen once; the top ten hold roughly 15%. Material: PBMCs. Every receptor here comes from a human donor in good health (CMV status not recorded). Some clones in this sample may be carry-over from other donors' samples.

The chain uses TRBV7-2 and TRBJ2-1, with 9 bases lining up with TRBD2. This CDR3 has 14 residues. Germline V lookup: CDR1 SGHTA, CDR2 FQGNSA. The trim removed 5 bases at V and 7 bases at J, leaving 6 bases unmatched. The CDR3 DNA follows: TGTGCCAGCAGCGTAGTACTAGCGGGTAATGAGCAGTTCTTC. This sequence encodes CASSVVLAGNEQFF.

This clonotype was counted between two and nine times. The V gene is TRBV29-1, the J gene TRBJ2-3, with a weak D call TRBD1 (6 bases). The CDR3 is 16 residues long. Deletions cut 1 base from V and 2 bases from J, with 16 bases between. The germline V gene has CDR1 SQVTM and CDR2 ANQGSEA. In DNA, the CDR3 is TGCAGCGTTGAAGGACCGGGACAAAGAGCCACAGATACGCAGTATTTT. Translating it yields CSVEGPGQRATDTQYF.

A word on this clonotype: The junction differs from germline at one of its ends, possibly a read error. V is TRBV6-8 and J is TRBJ1-2, with D tentatively TRBD1 (5 bases). Germline V CDR1 and CDR2: MNHGY, SAAAGT. The CDR3 has 15 amino acids. As DNA, the CDR3 is TGTGCCAGCAGTTACTCTCTGGGGACCGGCTATTGCTACACCTTC. Translated, it gives CASSYSLGTGYCYTF.

A few counts support this clonotype. The J gene is TRBJ2-3, the V gene TRBV28, with TRBD2 matching over 11 bases. Germline V CDR1 and CDR2: MDHEN, SYDVKM. Trimming took 7 bases from V and 4 from J; bases not matched to a gene: 4. The CDR3 has 14 amino acids. In DNA form, the CDR3 reads TGTGCCAGCATACCGGGACTAGCGGCAGATACGCAGTATTTT. Translation: CASIPGLAADTQYF.

The chain recombines TRBV11-2 with TRBJ2-3, with 9 bases lining up with TRBD2. The CDR3 contains 17 residues. V was pared by 1 base and J by 3 bases, with 8 bases of the junction left unmatched. Germline V gene sequence: CDR1 SGHAT, CDR2 FQNNGV. CDR3 bases: TGTGCCAGCAGCTTAGCCCCCTTAGCGGGGGCGACAGATACGCAGTATTTT. Amino acids: CASSLAPLAGATDTQYF.

Only a few counts were recorded for this clonotype. This sequence joins TRBV11-1 and TRBJ1-1; TRBD1 aligns across 10 bases. CDR1 and CDR2 (germline): SGHAT, FQDESV (reference sequence). The J segment lost 3 bases and the V segment lost 4 bases, leaving 2 bases of the junction unmatched. The CDR3 contains 14 residues. As DNA, the CDR3 is TGTGCCAGCAGCTCGACAGGGGGCTACACTGAAGCTTTCTTT. Translating it yields CASSSTGGYTEAFF.

The gene calls are TRBV12-3 or TRBV12-4 and TRBJ1-4; tentatively, D is TRBD1 (5 bases). Deletions cut 7 bases from V and 13 bases from J, with 25 bases between. The CDR3 runs 15 residues. The CDR3 DNA reads as TGTGCCAGCACCAAGGTTTCCGCCGGAGCTCAGGGACTGTTTTTT. Its translation is CASTKVSAGAQGLFF.

The rearrangement joins TRBV20-1 to TRBJ2-7; D unclear. Trimming cost V 0 bases and J 4 bases, with 13 bases left between them. The CDR3 contains 14 residues. Germline V gene sequence: CDR1 DFQATT, CDR2 SNEGSKA (reference sequence). The CDR3 loop is CSARDPADRYEQYF. In DNA form, the CDR3 reads TGCAGTGCTAGAGATCCGGCAGATCGATACGAGCAGTACTTC.

This clonotype was seen only a few times. The chain combines TRBV19 with TRBJ2-2; 9 nucleotides agree with TRBD2. With V trimmed by 5 bases and J by 6 bases, 7 bases remained unmatched. The CDR3 has 15 amino acids. Per germline, CDR1 LNHDA and CDR2 SQIVND (reference sequence). The CDR3 loop is CASSVKSGGPGELFF. DNA of the CDR3: TGTGCCAGTAGTGTTAAGAGCGGGGGGCCCGGGGAGCTGTTTTTT.

This clonotype showed up just a few times. This sequence joins TRBV6-2 or TRBV6-3 and TRBJ2-2; TRBD1 matches at 8 bases. This CDR3 has 15 residues. The germline CDR1 and CDR2 sequences are MNHEY and SVGEGT. With V trimmed by 6 bases and J by 2 bases, 5 bases remained unmatched. CDR3 loop: CASRRTGRNTGELFF. In DNA, the CDR3 is TGTGCCAGCAGAAGGACAGGGCGAAACACCGGGGAGCTGTTTTTT.

V is TRBV5-4 and J is TRBJ2-1; 10 nucleotides align to TRBD2. Germline V lookup: CDR1 SGHNT, CDR2 YYREEE (reference sequence). There are 18 residues in the CDR3. V lost 4 bases to trimming and J lost 2 bases; unmatched junction nucleotides: 12. CDR3 region: CASSPGRPSGGAYNEQFF. The CDR3 coding sequence is TGTGCCAGCAGCCCTGGAAGGCCCAGCGGGGGGGCCTACAATGAGCAGTTCTTC.

With regard to this clonotype: Mismatch with germline at one junction end may stem from a read error. The chain couples TRBV6-6 to TRBJ1-6; 7 bases align to TRBD1. The CDR3 contains 16 residues. Germline V CDR1 and CDR2: MNHNY, SVGAGI (reference sequence). The CDR3 loop reads CSSRTDRSSYGSPLHF. CDR3 in DNA: TGCTCCAGCAGGACGGACAGGTCGTCCTATGGTTCACCCCTCCACTTT.

The V call is TRBV24-1, the J call TRBJ2-2; 8 bases agree with TRBD1. The CDR3 has 16 residues. The V gene end was trimmed by 1 base and the J gene end by 7 bases; junction bases not matched to a gene: 7. Germline-derived CDR1 and CDR2 are KGHDR and SFDVKD. CDR3 sequence (DNA): TGTGCCACCAGTGATTTCCGGACAGGGCGGAACGGGGAGCTGTTTTTT. Residues: CATSDFRTGRNGELFF.

Only one count was recorded for this clonotype. A much larger clone differs by one base, so this may be a read error. The chain links TRBV7-2 to TRBJ2-2, with D tentatively TRBD2 (5 bases). This CDR3 has 13 amino acids. Germline V gives CDR1 SGHTA, CDR2 FQGNSA. In nucleotides, the CDR3 is TGTGCCAGCAGCTTAAAATTCACCGGGGATCTGTTTTTT. Encoded protein: CASSLKFTGDLFF.

This chain connects TRBV5-5 to TRBJ1-3, with D unclear. The CDR3 spans 15 residues. Trimming shortened V by 1 base and J by 1 base, and 9 bases separated the two germline ends. The germline V gene encodes CDR1 SGHKS and CDR2 YYEKEE (reference sequence). The CDR3 loop reads CASSLIVSSGNTIYF. The CDR3 nucleotides read TGTGCCAGCAGCTTGATTGTCAGTTCTGGAAACACCATATATTTT.

The V call is TRBV7-2, the J call TRBJ2-3; D is unclear. Trimming left V 3 bases short and J 4 bases short, with 11 bases between. Per the germline V gene, CDR1 is SGHTA and CDR2 is FQGNSA. The CDR3 totals 14 residues. Written as DNA, the CDR3 is TGTGCCAGCAGCTTTTATTTAGACGCAGATACGCAGTATTTT. Translating it yields CASSFYLDADTQYF.

The DNA for the CDR3 is TGCAGTGCACCTGACAGGGGGCGCTTATACGAGCAGTACTTC. It is translated as CSAPDRGRLYEQYF. The chain links TRBV20-1 to TRBJ2-7; TRBD1 agrees at 10 bases. V was clipped by 6 bases and J by 4 bases; unmatched bases: 9. The CDR3 is 14 amino acids. Per germline, CDR1 DFQATT and CDR2 SNEGSKA (reference sequence).

The chain couples TRBV28 to TRBJ2-5, with D perhaps TRBD1 (5 bases). The ends were cut back, 6 bases at V and 5 bases at J, with 10 bases in the middle. CDR1 is MDHEN, CDR2 SYDVKM, per germline. CDR3 length: 12 residues. The CDR3 DNA is TGTGCCAGCAGATCGACAGACGAGACCCAGTACTTC. It is translated as CASRSTDETQYF. Complete variable domain (other parts from reference TRBV28 and TRBJ2-5): DVKVTQSSRYLVKRTGEKVFLECVQDMDHENMFWYRQDPGLGLRLIYFSYDVKMKEKGDIPEGYSVSREKKERFSLILESASTNQTSMYLCASRSTDETQYFGPGTRLLVL.

As for this clonotype: This may be a read error: a much more frequent sequence differs by one nucleotide. V usage is TRBV6-1 and J usage is TRBJ2-7; TRBD1 matches at 8 bases. The CDR3 has 13 amino acids. CDR1 and CDR2 from the germline V gene are MNHNS and SASEGT. With 8 bases clipped from V and 8 bases from J, the junction kept 11 bases outside the gene matches. The CDR3, as DNA: TGTGCCAGCCGGGACAGGATCTTGGGGAAGCAGTACTTC. It yields the protein CASRDRILGKQYF.